Shown below are 23 T cell receptor beta chains from a single sample sequenced in a study of T-cell reconstitution after alpha-beta-depleted transplantation in children. This sample's TCRbeta library carried unique molecular identifier barcodes. One entry per CDR3 protein results from TCRdb running MiXCR on the PCR reads. The profile shows hundreds of thousands of distinct CDR3 sequences, about 16% of them singletons. The source material was PBMCs, mostly from graft donor cells, sampled 360 days after TCRalphabeta/CD19-depleted stem cell transplant. All receptors come from a male patient between 2 and 10 years old who had a stem cell transplant for acute lymphoblastic leukemia, so the T cells may come from the graft donor.

This clonotype was seen a handful of times. The V call is TRBV4-1, the J call TRBJ2-1; D not resolved. The CDR3 is made up of 16 amino acids. The V gene lost 2 bases and the J gene lost 7 bases, with 18 bases spanning the gap. The germline V gene encodes CDR1 MGHRA and CDR2 YSYEKL. The CDR3 nucleotides are TGCGCCAGCAGCCAACTGAAGGCTTACGGCCAAAATGAGCAGTTCTTC. Protein product: CASSQLKAYGQNEQFF.

This clonotype was detected many times. The genes are TRBV10-3 and TRBJ2-5; D possibly corresponds to TRBD1 (6 bases). From germline, CDR1 is ENHRY and CDR2 SYGVKD. The CDR3 covers 13 residues. V was clipped by 4 bases and J by 5 bases, with 11 bases between them. In nucleotides, the CDR3 is TGTGCCATCAGTGGACAAAGGGGGGAGACCCAGTACTTC. It translates to CAISGQRGETQYF.

The CDR3 region is CAVAGSASPYNEQFF. In DNA, the CDR3 is TGTGCCGTAGCGGGATCGGCGTCCCCGTACAATGAGCAGTTCTTC. The V call is TRBV2, the J call TRBJ2-1; 8 nucleotides align to TRBD2. There are 15 residues in the CDR3. Trimming removed 11 bases from V and 4 bases from J; junction bases left unmatched: 13. The V gene's germline CDR1 is SNHLY and CDR2 FYNNEI.

There are a few counts of this clonotype. The chain joins TRBV5-1 to TRBJ2-2, with TRBD1 matching 10 bases. Losses at the gene ends were 7 bases for V and 7 bases for J; bases not matched to a gene: 10. This CDR3 is built from 15 residues. From germline, CDR1 is SGHRS and CDR2 YFSETQ. The CDR3 coding sequence is TGCGCCAGCTTGGACCGGGACAGGGGTCACGGGGAGCTGTTTTTT. Translating gives CASLDRDRGHGELFF.

This clonotype has only a few counts. The chain carries TRBV20-1 and TRBJ2-1; 14 bases line up with TRBD2. The CDR3 runs to 15 residues. With 5 bases clipped from V and 9 bases from J, the junction kept 9 bases outside the gene matches. Germline-derived CDR1 and CDR2 are DFQATT and SNEGSKA (reference sequence). The CDR3 loop is CSASPGLAGVGEQFF. The CDR3 DNA reads TGCAGTGCTTCCCCGGGACTAGCGGGAGTCGGTGAGCAGTTCTTC.

In its sample, this clonotype was seen a few times. The J gene is TRBJ2-2, the V gene TRBV4-3, with D unresolved. V shed 1 base and J shed 3 bases, with 9 bases lying between them. There are 15 residues in the CDR3. Germline V CDR1 and CDR2: LGHNA, YSLEER. The CDR3 region is CASSQARVDTGELFF. The CDR3 DNA is TGCGCCAGCAGCCAAGCAAGGGTTGACACCGGGGAGCTGTTTTTT.

This clonotype was detected only a few times. The chain couples TRBV4-1 to TRBJ2-1; D perhaps matches TRBD2 (5 bases). V lost 4 bases, J lost 9 bases, and 13 bases lay in between. This CDR3 comprises 13 residues. Germline CDR1 MGHRA, CDR2 YSYEKL. The CDR3 region has the DNA TGCGCCAGCAGCCCCGTGGGGAGACCTGAGCAGTTCTTC. Residues: CASSPVGRPEQFF.

The chain links TRBV6-2 or TRBV6-3 to TRBJ2-5; D unclear. Germline V gene data show CDR1 as MNHEY and CDR2 as SVGEGT. The V end was cut by 4 bases, the J end by 10 bases, with 13 bases between. This CDR3 region has 12 residues. The DNA of the CDR3 is TGTGCCAGCAGTTCAGAGGCCTTGGACCAGTACTTC. It translates to CASSSEALDQYF.

V is TRBV5-1 and J is TRBJ2-7; 8 bases map to TRBD1. There are 17 residues in the CDR3. Losses at the gene ends were 0 bases for V and 2 bases for J; bases not matched to a gene: 10. Germline V gene data show CDR1 as SGHRS and CDR2 as YFSETQ. The CDR3 here is CASSLVGGQDGPYEQYF. CDR3 DNA sequence: TGCGCCAGCAGCTTGGTTGGGGGACAGGACGGTCCCTACGAGCAGTACTTC. Full variable domain (remainder filled in from reference TRBV5-1 and TRBJ2-7): KAGVTQTPRYLIKTRGQQVTLSCSPISGHRSVSWYQQTPGQGLQFLFEYFSETQRNKGNFPGRFSGRQFSNSRSEMNVSTLELGDSALYLCASSLVGGQDGPYEQYFGPGTRLTVT.

A remark on this clonotype: A clone one base away is much larger, so this may be a read error. This chain joins TRBV7-9 and TRBJ2-5; the D gene is possibly TRBD1 (6 bases). The CDR3 sequence is 15 residues long. The germline V gene encodes CDR1 SEHNR and CDR2 FQNEAQ (reference sequence). In DNA form, the CDR3 reads TGTGCCAGCAGCTCTTGGACAGTCCCCTTAGAGACCCGGTACTTC. Amino acids: CASSSWTVPLETRYF. Supplemented by reference TRBV7-9 and TRBJ2-5, the full variable domain reads DTGVSQNPRHKITKRGQNVTFRCDPISEHNRLYWYRQTLGQGPEFLTYFQNEAQLEKSRLLSDRFSAERPKGSFSTLEIQRTEQGDSAMYLCASSSWTVPLETRYFGPGTRLLVL.

The V gene is TRBV6-2 or TRBV6-3, the J gene TRBJ2-5; 10 nucleotides match TRBD1. The CDR3 has 14 residues. The germline CDR1 and CDR2 sequences are MNHEY and SVGEGT. The junction had 6 bases not matched to a gene; V was cut back by 6 bases and J by 5 bases. The CDR3: CASRMTGGVETQYF. Here the CDR3 DNA reads TGTGCCAGCAGGATGACAGGGGGCGTCGAGACCCAGTACTTC.

A few counts support this clonotype. The chain joins TRBV10-1 to TRBJ2-1; 10 nucleotides agree with TRBD2. The CDR3 sequence is 21 residues long. The germline V gene encodes CDR1 WNHNN and CDR2 SYGVQD (reference sequence). The junction had 17 bases not matched to a gene; V was cut back by 0 bases and J by 3 bases. CDR3 sequence: CASSESIGLTSGHTSYNEQFF. CDR3 bases: TGCGCCAGCAGTGAGTCTATCGGGCTGACTAGCGGGCATACTAGCTACAATGAGCAGTTCTTC.

This clonotype appeared many times. J is TRBJ2-7 and V is TRBV4-3; TRBD2 matches at 10 bases. The CDR3 has 16 amino acids. The germline CDR1 and CDR2 sequences are LGHNA and YSLEER. Trimming cost V 7 bases and J 4 bases; bases outside gene matches: 13. CDR3 sequence (DNA): TGCGCCAGCACGGGGGCTCCACTAGCGGGATTTTACGAGCAGTACTTC. This codes for CASTGAPLAGFYEQYF.

This clonotype was found a few times. V usage is TRBV28 and J usage is TRBJ2-7; weak D call: TRBD2 (6 bases). The CDR3 is made up of 14 amino acids. V lost 6 bases, J lost 6 bases, and 18 bases lay in between. CDR1 and CDR2 (germline): MDHEN, SYDVKM. Written as DNA, the CDR3 is TGTGCCAGCAGACCCGGGACTCGGGCCTCCGAGCAGTACTTC. Protein: CASRPGTRASEQYF.

The chain is built from TRBV7-8 and TRBJ2-2; tentatively, D is TRBD2 (6 bases). With 4 bases removed from V and 4 bases from J, the gap between germline ends came to 10 bases. The CDR3 is 14 residues long. Germline lookup yields CDR1 SGHVS and CDR2 FQNEAQ. CDR3 loop: CASSSGLRTGELFF. CDR3 nucleotides: TGTGCCAGCAGCTCGGGACTGCGCACCGGGGAGCTGTTTTTT.

The chain combines TRBV20-1 with TRBJ2-3; unclear D gene. The CDR3 contains 13 residues. Per germline, CDR1 DFQATT and CDR2 SNEGSKA (reference sequence). V lost 3 bases and J 6 bases, leaving 13 bases between the germline ends. The CDR3 region has the DNA TGCAGTGCTAGGGAGCCAAACGCGGATACGCAGTATTTT. Its protein is CSAREPNADTQYF.

This clonotype was counted a few times. As DNA, the CDR3 is TGCGCCAGCAGCCCTGGACTAGCGGGAGCCTTCTATGAGCAGTTCTTC. This gives the protein CASSPGLAGAFYEQFF. This chain uses TRBV4-1 with TRBJ2-1; TRBD2 matches at 13 bases. Germline V lookup: CDR1 MGHRA, CDR2 YSYEKL. The CDR3 is made up of 16 amino acids. J lost 8 bases, V lost 4 bases, and 8 bases had no gene match.

The chain recombines TRBV7-2 with TRBJ2-1; D might be TRBD2 (5 bases). Deletions cut 1 base from V and 10 bases from J, with 17 bases between. The germline V gene has CDR1 SGHTA and CDR2 FQGNSA. The CDR3 sequence is 15 residues long. The CDR3 loop reads CASSLEGVQRGEQFF. CDR3 bases: TGTGCCAGCAGCTTAGAGGGTGTACAGCGAGGGGAGCAGTTCTTC.

DNA for the CDR3: TGTGCCAGCAGTTTGGGTGGCAGAGGGGGGACCATCGAGCAGTTCTTC. Its protein is CASSLGGRGGTIEQFF. This chain links TRBV12-3 or TRBV12-4 with TRBJ2-1; D may be TRBD1 or TRBD2 (6 bases each). The germline V and J ends were trimmed by 3 bases and 10 bases, with 22 bases remaining between them. CDR3 length equals 16 residues.

The chain combines TRBV7-9 with TRBJ2-1; the D is unclear. V gave up 7 bases and J gave up 0 bases, with 13 bases separating them. CDR3 length equals 15 residues. Germline CDR1 is SEHNR and CDR2 is FQNEAQ (reference sequence). The CDR3 DNA follows: TGTGCCAGCATCAGTCCCTCCTTCTCCTACAATGAGCAGTTCTTC. Translation: CASISPSFSYNEQFF.

V and J are TRBV9 and TRBJ2-3; D remains unclear. V lost 0 bases and J 5 bases, leaving 7 bases between the germline ends. The CDR3 consists of 13 residues. From germline, CDR1 is SGDLS and CDR2 YYNGEE. The CDR3 is CASSVGVIDTQYF. CDR3 nucleotide sequence: TGTGCCAGCAGCGTAGGAGTTATAGATACGCAGTATTTT.

The chain recombines TRBV5-1 with TRBJ2-2; D uncertain. Trimming took off 1 base at V and 4 bases at J, with 11 bases between the two ends. The CDR3 is made up of 15 amino acids. Germline lookup yields CDR1 SGHRS and CDR2 YFSETQ. CDR3 sequence: CASSLFFHGTGELFF. The CDR3 DNA sequence: TGCGCCAGCAGCTTGTTTTTTCATGGCACCGGGGAGCTGTTTTTT.

The sample holds a few counts of this clonotype. The rearrangement links TRBV4-2 to TRBJ2-7; D is uncertain. This CDR3 comprises 11 residues. CDR1 is LGHNA, CDR2 YNFKEQ, per germline. V dropped 1 base and J dropped 6 bases, with 4 bases sitting between them. Here the CDR3 reads CASSQGTEQYF. The CDR3 region has the DNA TGTGCCAGCAGCCAAGGGACCGAGCAGTACTTC.